These T cell receptor beta chains were read from a single sample in a study of cytomegalovirus exposure and HLA in healthy donors. Assay: immunoSEQ multiplex PCR; the TCRdb copy retains only in-frame clones and omits some. The sample includes around 150,000 clones, less than 80% seen only once; the top ten take 4.2%. Source material: PBMCs. Receptor source: a middle-aged man in good health and CMV-seropositive. Each CDR3 is given with its conserved first and last residue. D genes are given only for firm matches. Size values are once, few and many counts, or a class for expanded clones, and some rows have none.

clone_size d_call j_call v_call cdr3_nt cdr3_aa
NA NA TRBJ1-1 TRBV5-4 TGTGCCAGCAGCCGCCCGGGGTTGGCTGAAGCTTTCTTT CASSRPGLAEAFF
NA TRBD1 TRBJ1-2 TRBV11-2 TGTGCCAGCAGCCTCGGGACAGGCCGGGTCTATGGCTACACCTTC CASSLGTGRVYGYTF
few NA TRBJ1-1 TRBV5-5 TGTGCCAGCAGCTTGGAGCTCAGCGGGCGCACTGAAGCTTTCTTT CASSLELSGRTEAFF
NA NA TRBJ1-2 TRBV7-2 TGTGCCAGCAGCGCCGGACAGAACTATGGCTACACCTTC CASSAGQNYGYTF
NA NA TRBJ1-1 TRBV11-3 TGTGCCAGCAGCTTAGGAGGGGGGGGGACTGAAGCTTTCTTT CASSLGGGGTEAFF
NA NA TRBJ1-1 TRBV5-1 TGCGCCAGCAGCTTAGAGGGGGTATACACTGAAGCTTTCTTT CASSLEGVYTEAFF
NA NA TRBJ2-1 TRBV10-3 TGTGCCATCAGCCAGGGGTCAGCCCCAGGCTACAATGAGCAGTTCTTC CAISQGSAPGYNEQFF
NA TRBD2 TRBJ2-5 TRBV7-2 TGTGCCAGCGGGCGGCGGGCTAGCGGATGGGAGACCCAGTACTTC CASGRRASGWETQYF
NA NA TRBJ1-2 TRBV7-9 TGTTCCAGCAGCCAAGGGGGCTATGGCTACACCTTC CSSSQGGYGYTF
NA TRBD1 TRBJ1-4 TRBV9 TGTGCCAGCAGCCTTACAGGGGGTGCTAATGAAAAACTGTTTTTT CASSLTGGANEKLFF
NA TRBD2 TRBJ2-2 TRBV27 TGTGCCAGCAGTTCGAAACTAGCGGGAGTGAACACCGGGGAGCTGTTTTTT CASSSKLAGVNTGELFF
NA NA TRBJ1-4 TRBV6-5 TGTGCCAGCTATTACAGCCCTACTAATGAAAAACTGTTTTTT CASYYSPTNEKLFF